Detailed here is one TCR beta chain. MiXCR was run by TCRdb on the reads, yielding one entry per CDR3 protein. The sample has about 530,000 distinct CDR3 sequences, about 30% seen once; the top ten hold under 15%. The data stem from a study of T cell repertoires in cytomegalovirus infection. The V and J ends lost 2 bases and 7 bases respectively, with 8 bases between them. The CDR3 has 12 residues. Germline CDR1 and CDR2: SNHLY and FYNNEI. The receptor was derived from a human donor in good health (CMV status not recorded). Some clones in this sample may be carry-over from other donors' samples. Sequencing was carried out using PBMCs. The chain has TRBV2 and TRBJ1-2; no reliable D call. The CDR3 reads CASSEQVLGYTF. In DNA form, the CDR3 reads TGTGCCAGCAGTGAACAGGTGCTTGGCTACACCTTC.